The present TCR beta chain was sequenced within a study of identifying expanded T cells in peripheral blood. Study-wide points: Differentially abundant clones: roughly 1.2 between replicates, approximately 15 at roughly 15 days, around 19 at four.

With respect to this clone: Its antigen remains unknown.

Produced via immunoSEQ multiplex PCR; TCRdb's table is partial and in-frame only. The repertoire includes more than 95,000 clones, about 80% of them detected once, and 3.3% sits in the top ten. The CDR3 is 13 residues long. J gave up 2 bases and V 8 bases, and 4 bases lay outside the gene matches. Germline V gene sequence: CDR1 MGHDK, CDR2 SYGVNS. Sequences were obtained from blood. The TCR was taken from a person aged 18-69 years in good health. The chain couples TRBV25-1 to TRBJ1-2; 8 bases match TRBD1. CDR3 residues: CASATGANYGYTF. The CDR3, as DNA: TGTGCCAGCGCGACAGGGGCGAACTATGGCTACACCTTC.